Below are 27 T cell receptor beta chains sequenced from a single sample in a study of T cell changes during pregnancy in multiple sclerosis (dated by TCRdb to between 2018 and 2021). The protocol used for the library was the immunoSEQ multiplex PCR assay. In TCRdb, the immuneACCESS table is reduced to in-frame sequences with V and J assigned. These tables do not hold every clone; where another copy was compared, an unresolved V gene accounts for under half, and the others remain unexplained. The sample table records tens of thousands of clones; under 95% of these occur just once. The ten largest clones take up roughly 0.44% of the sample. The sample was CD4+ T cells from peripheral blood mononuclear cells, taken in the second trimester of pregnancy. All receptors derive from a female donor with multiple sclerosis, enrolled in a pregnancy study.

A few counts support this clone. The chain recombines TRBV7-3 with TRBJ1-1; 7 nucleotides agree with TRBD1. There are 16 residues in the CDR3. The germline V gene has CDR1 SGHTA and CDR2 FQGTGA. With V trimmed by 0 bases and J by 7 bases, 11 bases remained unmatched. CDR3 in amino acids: CASSLTGYGQDFEAFF. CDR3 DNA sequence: TGTGCCAGCAGCTTAACAGGATATGGACAGGATTTTGAAGCTTTCTTT.

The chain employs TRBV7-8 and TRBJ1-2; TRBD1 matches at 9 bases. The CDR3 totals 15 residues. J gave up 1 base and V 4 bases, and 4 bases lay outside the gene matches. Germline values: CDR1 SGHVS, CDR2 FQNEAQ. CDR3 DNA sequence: TGTGCCAGCAGCTCACGGACAGGGGTTAACTATGGCTACACCTTC. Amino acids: CASSSRTGVNYGYTF.

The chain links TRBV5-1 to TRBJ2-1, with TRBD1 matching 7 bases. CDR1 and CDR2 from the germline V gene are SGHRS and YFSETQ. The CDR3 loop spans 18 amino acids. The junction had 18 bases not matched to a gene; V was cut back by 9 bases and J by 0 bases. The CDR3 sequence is CATNGPDGQANSYNEQFF. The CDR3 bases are TGCGCCACCAACGGCCCCGATGGACAGGCAAACTCCTACAATGAGCAGTTCTTC.

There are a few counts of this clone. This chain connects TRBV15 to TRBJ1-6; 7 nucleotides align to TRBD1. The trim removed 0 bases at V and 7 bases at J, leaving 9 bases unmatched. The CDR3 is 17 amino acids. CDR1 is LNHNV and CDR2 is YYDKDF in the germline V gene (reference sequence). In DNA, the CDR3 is TGTGCCACCAGCAGAGACGGGACAGCGCCGTTGAATTCACCCCTCCACTTT. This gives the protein CATSRDGTAPLNSPLHF.

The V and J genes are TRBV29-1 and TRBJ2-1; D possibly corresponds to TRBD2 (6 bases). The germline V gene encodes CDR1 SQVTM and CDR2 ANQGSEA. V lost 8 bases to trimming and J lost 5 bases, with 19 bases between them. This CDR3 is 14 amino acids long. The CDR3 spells CSCLWTKRHNEQFF. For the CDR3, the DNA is TGCAGCTGTTTATGGACTAAGAGACACAATGAGCAGTTCTTC.

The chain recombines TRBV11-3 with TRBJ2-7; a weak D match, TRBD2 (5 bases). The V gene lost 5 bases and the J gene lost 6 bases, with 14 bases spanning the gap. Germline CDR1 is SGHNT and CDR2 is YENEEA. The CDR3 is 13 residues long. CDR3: CASSQPRDSEQYF. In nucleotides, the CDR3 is TGTGCCAGCAGCCAGCCGAGGGATAGCGAGCAGTACTTC.

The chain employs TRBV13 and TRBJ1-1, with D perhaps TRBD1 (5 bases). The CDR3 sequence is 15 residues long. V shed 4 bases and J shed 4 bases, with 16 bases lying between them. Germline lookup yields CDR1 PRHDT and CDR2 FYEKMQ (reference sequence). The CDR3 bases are TGTGCCAGCAGCTACCAACCGGGGGTGGCCACTGAAGCTTTCTTT. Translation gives CASSYQPGVATEAFF.

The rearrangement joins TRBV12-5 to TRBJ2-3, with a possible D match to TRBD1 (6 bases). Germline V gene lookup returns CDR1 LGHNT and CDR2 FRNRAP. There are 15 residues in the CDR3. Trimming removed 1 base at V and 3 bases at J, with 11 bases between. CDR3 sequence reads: CASGLGGQLTDTQYF. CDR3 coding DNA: TGTGCTAGTGGTTTGGGAGGACAGCTAACAGATACGCAGTATTTT.

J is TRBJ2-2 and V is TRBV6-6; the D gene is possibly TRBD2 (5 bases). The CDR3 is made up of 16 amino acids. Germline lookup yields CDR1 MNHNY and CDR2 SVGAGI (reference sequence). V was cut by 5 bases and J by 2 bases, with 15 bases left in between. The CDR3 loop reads CASSGPIALNTGELFF. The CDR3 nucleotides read TGTGCCAGCAGTGGCCCTATAGCGCTAAACACCGGGGAGCTGTTTTTT.

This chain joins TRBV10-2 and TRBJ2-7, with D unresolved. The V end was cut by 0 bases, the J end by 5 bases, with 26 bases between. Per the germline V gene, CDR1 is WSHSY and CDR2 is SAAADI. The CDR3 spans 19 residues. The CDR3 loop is CASSESILSGTPMRHEQYF. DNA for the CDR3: TGCGCCAGCAGTGAGTCGATCTTATCGGGTACTCCCATGCGCCACGAGCAGTACTTC.

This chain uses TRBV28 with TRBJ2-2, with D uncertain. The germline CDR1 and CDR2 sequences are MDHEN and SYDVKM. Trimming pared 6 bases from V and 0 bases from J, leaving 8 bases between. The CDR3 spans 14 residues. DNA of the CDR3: TGTGCCAGCAGGAGGAACACGAACACCGGGGAGCTGTTTTTT. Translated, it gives CASRRNTNTGELFF.

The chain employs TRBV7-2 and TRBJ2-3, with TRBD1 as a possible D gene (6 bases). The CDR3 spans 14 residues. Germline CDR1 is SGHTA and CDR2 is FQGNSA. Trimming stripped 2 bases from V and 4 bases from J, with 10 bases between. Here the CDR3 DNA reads TGTGCCAGCAGCTTACGGCAGGGGCCAGATACGCAGTATTTT. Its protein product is CASSLRQGPDTQYF.

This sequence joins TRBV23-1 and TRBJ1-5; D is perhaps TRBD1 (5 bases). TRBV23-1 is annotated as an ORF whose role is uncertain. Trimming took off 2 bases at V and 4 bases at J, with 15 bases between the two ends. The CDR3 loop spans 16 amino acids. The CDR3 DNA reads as TGCGCCAGCAGTCAAACCGGGACTGAAAAGAATCAGCCCCAGCATTTT. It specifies CASSQTGTEKNQPQHF.

The CDR3 sequence: CASQKVTHSPLHF. The CDR3, as DNA: TGTGCCAGTCAGAAAGTCACGCATTCACCCCTCCACTTT. The gene calls are TRBV11-2 and TRBJ1-6; D call uncertain. This CDR3 spans 13 amino acids. CDR1 and CDR2 from the germline V gene are SGHAT and FQNNGV. Trimming removed 9 bases from V and 8 bases from J, with 14 bases in between.

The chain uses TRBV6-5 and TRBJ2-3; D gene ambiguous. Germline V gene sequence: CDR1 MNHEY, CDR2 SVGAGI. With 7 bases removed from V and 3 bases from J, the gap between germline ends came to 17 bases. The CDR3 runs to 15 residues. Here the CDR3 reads CASKSWQEKTDTQYF. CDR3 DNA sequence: TGTGCCAGCAAGTCGTGGCAGGAAAAAACAGATACGCAGTATTTT.

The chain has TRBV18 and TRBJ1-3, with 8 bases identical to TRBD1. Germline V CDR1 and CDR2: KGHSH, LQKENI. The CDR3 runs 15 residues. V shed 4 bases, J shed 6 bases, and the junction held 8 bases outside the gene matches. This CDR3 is CASSLQGARQNTIYF. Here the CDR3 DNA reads TGTGCCAGCTCACTGCAGGGGGCCAGGCAAAACACCATATATTTT.

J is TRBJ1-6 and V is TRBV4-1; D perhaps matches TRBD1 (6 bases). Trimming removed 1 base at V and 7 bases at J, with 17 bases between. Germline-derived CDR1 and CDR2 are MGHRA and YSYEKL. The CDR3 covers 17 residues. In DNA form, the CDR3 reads TGCGCCAGCAGCCAAGGGGAGGGGGGGCTTGGGAATTCACCCCTCCACTTT. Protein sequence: CASSQGEGGLGNSPLHF.

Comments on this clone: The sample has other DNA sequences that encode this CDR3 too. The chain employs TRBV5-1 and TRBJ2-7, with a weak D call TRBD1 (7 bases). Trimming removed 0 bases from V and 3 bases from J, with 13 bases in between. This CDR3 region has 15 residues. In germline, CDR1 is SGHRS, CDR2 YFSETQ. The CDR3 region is CASSLEAGGSYEQYF. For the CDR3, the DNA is TGCGCCAGCAGCTTGGAGGCAGGGGGGAGCTACGAGCAGTACTTC.

The CDR3 nucleotides read TGTGCCAGCAGTGCGACCCTGAGACAGGGAAATCCACCCCTCCACTTT. Its translation is CASSATLRQGNPPLHF. The chain recombines TRBV9 with TRBJ1-6, with 7 bases fitting TRBD1. The V gene end was trimmed by 5 bases and the J gene end by 11 bases; junction bases not matched to a gene: 16. This CDR3 comprises 16 residues. From germline, CDR1 is SGDLS and CDR2 YYNGEE.

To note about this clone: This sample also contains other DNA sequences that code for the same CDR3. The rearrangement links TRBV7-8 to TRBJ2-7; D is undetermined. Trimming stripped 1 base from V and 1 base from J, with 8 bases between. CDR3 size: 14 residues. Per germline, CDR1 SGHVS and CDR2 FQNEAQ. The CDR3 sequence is CASSLGAGSYEQYF. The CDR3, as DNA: TGTGCCAGCAGCTTAGGAGCAGGTTCCTACGAGCAGTACTTC.

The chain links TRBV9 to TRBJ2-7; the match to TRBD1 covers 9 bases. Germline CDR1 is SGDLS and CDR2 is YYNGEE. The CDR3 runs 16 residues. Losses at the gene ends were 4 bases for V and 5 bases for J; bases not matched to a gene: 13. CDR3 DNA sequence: TGTGCCAGCAGCCGTATCTCCGGACAGGGGAGACACGAGCAGTACTTC. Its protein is CASSRISGQGRHEQYF. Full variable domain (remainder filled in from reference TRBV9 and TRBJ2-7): DSGVTQTPKHLITATGQRVTLRCSPRSGDLSVYWYQQSLDQGLQFLIQYYNGEERAKGNILERFSAQQFPDLHSELNLSSLELGDSALYFCASSRISGQGRHEQYFGPGTRLTVT.

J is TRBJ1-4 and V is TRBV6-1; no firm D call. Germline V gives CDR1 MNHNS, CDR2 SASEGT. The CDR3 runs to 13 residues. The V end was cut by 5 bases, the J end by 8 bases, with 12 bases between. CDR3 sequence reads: CASSRTLGEKLFF. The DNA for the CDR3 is TGTGCCAGCAGTCGTACTCTGGGCGAAAAACTGTTTTTT.

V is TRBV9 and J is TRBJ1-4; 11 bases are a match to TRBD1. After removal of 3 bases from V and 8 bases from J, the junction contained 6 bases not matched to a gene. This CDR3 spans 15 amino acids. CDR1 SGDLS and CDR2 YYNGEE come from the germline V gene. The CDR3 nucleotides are TGTGCCAGCAGCGCGGGGGGGACAGGGGGAGAAAAACTGTTTTTT. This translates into CASSAGGTGGEKLFF.

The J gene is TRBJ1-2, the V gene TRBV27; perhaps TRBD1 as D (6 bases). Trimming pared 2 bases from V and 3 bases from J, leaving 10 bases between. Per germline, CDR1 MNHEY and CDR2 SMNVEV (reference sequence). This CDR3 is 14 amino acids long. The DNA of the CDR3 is TGTGCCAGCAGTTTAACAGGGACGGACTATGGCTACACCTTC. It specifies CASSLTGTDYGYTF.

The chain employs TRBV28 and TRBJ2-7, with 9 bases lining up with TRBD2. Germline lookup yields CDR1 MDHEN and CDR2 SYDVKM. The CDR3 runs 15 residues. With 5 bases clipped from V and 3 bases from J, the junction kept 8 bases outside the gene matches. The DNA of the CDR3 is TGTGCCAGCAGTCAACCTAGCGGGACTTTCTACGAGCAGTACTTC. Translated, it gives CASSQPSGTFYEQYF.

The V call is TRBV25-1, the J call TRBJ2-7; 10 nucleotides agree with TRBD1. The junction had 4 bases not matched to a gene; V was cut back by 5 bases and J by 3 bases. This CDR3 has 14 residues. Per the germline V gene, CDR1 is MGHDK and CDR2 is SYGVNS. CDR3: CASSIRDRGYEQYF. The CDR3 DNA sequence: TGTGCCAGCAGTATCCGGGACAGGGGCTACGAGCAGTACTTC.

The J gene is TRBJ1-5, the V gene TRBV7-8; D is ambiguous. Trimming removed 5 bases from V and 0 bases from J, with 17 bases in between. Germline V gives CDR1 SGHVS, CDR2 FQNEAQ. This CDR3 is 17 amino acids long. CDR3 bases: TGTGCCAGCAGCCCCGCGCGGGCTGGGTATAGCAATCAGCCCCAGCATTTT. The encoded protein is CASSPARAGYSNQPQHF.